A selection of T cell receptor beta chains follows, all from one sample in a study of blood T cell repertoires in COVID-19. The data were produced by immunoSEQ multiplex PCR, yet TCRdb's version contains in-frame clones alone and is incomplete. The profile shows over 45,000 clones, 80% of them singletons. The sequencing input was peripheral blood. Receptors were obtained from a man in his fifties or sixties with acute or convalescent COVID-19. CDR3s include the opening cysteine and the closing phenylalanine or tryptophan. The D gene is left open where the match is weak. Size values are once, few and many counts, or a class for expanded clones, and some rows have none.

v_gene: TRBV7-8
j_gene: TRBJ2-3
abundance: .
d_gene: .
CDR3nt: TGTGCCAGCAGCTTAAACAGGGCTAGCACAGATACGCAGTATTTT
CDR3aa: CASSLNRASTDTQYF

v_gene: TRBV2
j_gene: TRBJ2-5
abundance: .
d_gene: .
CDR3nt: TGTGCCAGCAAAGCACAGGGTGTTCAAGAGACCCAGTACTTC
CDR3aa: CASKAQGVQETQYF

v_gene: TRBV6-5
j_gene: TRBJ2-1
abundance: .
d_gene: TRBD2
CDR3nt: TGTGCCACCTGTCAGCTAGCGGGTCCCAATGAGCAGTTCTTC
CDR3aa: CATCQLAGPNEQFF

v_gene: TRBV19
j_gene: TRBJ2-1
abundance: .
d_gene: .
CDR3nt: TGTGCCAGTAGTATCGGAGCAGATGAGCAGTTCTTC
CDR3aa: CASSIGADEQFF

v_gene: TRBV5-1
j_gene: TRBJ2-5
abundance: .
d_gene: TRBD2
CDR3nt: TGCGCCAGCAGCTTGGGGCTAGCGGGGAATCAAGAGACCCAGTACTTC
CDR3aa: CASSLGLAGNQETQYF

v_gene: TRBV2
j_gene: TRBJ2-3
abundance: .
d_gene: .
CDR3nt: TGTGCCAGCACCTGGACTCAGCTCAGGACAGATACGCAGTATTTT
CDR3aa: CASTWTQLRTDTQYF

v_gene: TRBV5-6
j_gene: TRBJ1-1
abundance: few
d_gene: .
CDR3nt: TGTGCCAGCAGCTTGGGCACTAACACTGAAGCTTTCTTT
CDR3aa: CASSLGTNTEAFF

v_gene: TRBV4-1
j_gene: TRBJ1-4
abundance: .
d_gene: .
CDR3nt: TGCGCCAGCAGCGGGGCAGGGAGGGAAGGTAGTGAAAAACTGTTTTTT
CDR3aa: CASSGAGREGSEKLFF

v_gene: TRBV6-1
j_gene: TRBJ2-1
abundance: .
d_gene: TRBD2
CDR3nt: TGTGCCAGCAGTGAAGCAATTAGCGGGGTCGAGCAGTTCTTC
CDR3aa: CASSEAISGVEQFF

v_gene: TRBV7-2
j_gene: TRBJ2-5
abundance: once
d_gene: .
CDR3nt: TGTGCCAGCAGCCCGGGTCCCCCGGAGACCCAGTACTTC
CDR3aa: CASSPGPPETQYF

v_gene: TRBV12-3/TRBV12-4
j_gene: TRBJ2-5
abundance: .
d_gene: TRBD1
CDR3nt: TGTGCCAGCAGTTCCGGGACAGGGAGGACCCAGTACTTC
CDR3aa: CASSSGTGRTQYF

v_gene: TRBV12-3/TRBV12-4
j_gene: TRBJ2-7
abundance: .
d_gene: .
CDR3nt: TGTGCCAGCAGTTTAATCGGGTCCGAGCAGTACTTC
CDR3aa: CASSLIGSEQYF

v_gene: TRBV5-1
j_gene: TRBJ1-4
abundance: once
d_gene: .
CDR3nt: TGCGCCAGCAGCTTGGAATCCCGTCGGACTAATGAAAAACTGTTTTTT
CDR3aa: CASSLESRRTNEKLFF

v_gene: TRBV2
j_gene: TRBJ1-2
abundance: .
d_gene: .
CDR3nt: TGTGCCAGCAGGATCGGGTACGATGGCTACACCTTC
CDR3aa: CASRIGYDGYTF

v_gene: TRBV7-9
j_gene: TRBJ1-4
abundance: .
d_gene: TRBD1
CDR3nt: TGTGCCAGCAGCTTATCTGGGACAGGGAATGAAAAACTGTTTTTT
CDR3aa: CASSLSGTGNEKLFF

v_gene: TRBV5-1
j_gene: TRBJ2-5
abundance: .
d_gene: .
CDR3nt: TGCGCCAGCAGCGACCGTGGAGGGACCCAAGAGACCCAGTACTTC
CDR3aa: CASSDRGGTQETQYF

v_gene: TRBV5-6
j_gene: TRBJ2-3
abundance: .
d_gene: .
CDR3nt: TGTGCCAGCAGCCCGTATAGCACAGATACGCAGTATTTT
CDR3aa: CASSPYSTDTQYF

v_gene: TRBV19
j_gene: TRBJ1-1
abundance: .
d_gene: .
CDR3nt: TGTGCCAGTAGTATGGCCCACACTGAAGCTTTCTTT
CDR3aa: CASSMAHTEAFF

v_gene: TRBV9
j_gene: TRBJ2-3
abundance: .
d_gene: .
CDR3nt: TGTGCCAGCAGCGTAGGCGCGGCCCCTGATACGCAGTATTTT
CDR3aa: CASSVGAAPDTQYF

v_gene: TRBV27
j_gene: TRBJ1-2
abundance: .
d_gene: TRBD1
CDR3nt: TGTGCCAGTTCGACAGGGTATGGCTACACCTTC
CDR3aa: CASSTGYGYTF

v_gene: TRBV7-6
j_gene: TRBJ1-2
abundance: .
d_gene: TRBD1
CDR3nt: TGTGCCAGCAGCTTAGGGGACAGGGTTAACTATGGCTACACCTTC
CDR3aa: CASSLGDRVNYGYTF

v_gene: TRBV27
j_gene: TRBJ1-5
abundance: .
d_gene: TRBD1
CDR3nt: TGTGCCAGCAGACTGACAGGGACTCAGCCCCAGCATTTT
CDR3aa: CASRLTGTQPQHF

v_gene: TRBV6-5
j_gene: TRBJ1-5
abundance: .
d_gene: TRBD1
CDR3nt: TGTGCCAGCAGCTTTCAGGGGGCGAATCAGCCCCAGCATTTT
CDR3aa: CASSFQGANQPQHF

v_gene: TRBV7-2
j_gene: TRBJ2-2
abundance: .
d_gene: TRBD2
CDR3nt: TGTGCCAGCAGTCAGGACCTAGCGGGGGCCTTCACCGGGGAGCTGTTTTTT
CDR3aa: CASSQDLAGAFTGELFF

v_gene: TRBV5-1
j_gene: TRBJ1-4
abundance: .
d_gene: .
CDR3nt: TGCGCCAGCACTTCCAGCGCCGGGGGTAATGAAAAACTGTTTTTT
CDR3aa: CASTSSAGGNEKLFF

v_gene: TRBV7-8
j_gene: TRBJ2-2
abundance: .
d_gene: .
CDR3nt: TGTGCCAGCAGCTCAGGTGTTCCCCTTTCAGGTGGGGAGCTGTTTTTT
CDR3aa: CASSSGVPLSGGELFF

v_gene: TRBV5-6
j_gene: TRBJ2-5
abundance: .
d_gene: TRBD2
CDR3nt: TGTGCCAGCAGCTCGACTAGCGGGGGGCCCGGAGAGACCCAGTACTTC
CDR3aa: CASSSTSGGPGETQYF

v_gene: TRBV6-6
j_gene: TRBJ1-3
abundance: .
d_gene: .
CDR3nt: TGTGCCAGCACCCAACGGGGGGTTGGAAACACCATATATTTT
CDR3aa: CASTQRGVGNTIYF

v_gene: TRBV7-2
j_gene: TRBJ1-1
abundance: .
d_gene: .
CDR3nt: TGTGCCAGCAGCCCCGTACAGAACACTGAAGCTTTCTTT
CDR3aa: CASSPVQNTEAFF

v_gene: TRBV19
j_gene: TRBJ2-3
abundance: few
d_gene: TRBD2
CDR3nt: TGTGCCACAAACGGCGGCGGGGGGGCCTCTAGCACAGATACGCAGTATTTT
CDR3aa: CATNGGGGASSTDTQYF

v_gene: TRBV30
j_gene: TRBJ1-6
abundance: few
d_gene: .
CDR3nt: TGTGCCCGGAGGCAGGGGAGCTCCTATAATTCACCCCTCCACTTT
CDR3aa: CARRQGSSYNSPLHF

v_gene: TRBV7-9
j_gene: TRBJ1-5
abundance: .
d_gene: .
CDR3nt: TGTGCCAGCAGCCGTCGGGGGAGCAATCAGCCCCAGCATTTT
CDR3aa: CASSRRGSNQPQHF

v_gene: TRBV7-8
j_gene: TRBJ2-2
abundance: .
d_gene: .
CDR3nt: TGTGCCAGCAGCTTAAGTAGTACGAGTCCGGGGAGGGAGCTGTTTTTT
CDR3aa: CASSLSSTSPGRELFF

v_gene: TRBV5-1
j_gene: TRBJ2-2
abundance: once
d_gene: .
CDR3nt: TGCGCCAGCAGCTTGGCCCAGGGTGGACGCGGGGAGCTGTTTTTT
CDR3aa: CASSLAQGGRGELFF

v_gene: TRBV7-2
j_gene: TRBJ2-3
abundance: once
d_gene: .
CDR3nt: TGTGCCAGCAGCTCCCTTAGACTTACCCTTAGCACAGATACGCAGTATTTT
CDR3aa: CASSSLRLTLSTDTQYF

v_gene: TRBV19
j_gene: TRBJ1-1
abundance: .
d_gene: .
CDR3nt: TGTGCCAGTAGTATGGAGCGTGGATCGACTGAAGCTTTCTTT
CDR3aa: CASSMERGSTEAFF

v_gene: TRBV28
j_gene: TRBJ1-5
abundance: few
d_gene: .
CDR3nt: TGTGCCACCCTGACAGACTATCAGCCCCAGCATTTT
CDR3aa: CATLTDYQPQHF

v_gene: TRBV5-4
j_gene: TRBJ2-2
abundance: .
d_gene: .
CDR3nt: TGTGCCAGCAGCTTGGCCGGGGGGAACACCGGGGAGCTGTTTTTT
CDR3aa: CASSLAGGNTGELFF

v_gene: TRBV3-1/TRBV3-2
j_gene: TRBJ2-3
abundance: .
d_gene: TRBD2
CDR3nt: TGTGCCAGCAGCCAGGGACTAGCGGTTCTCCTCACAGATACGCAGTATTTT
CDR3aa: CASSQGLAVLLTDTQYF

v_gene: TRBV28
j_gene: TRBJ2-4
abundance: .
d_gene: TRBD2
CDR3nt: TGTGCCAGCAGTTTAGACATAGCGGGGGTTCCCAAAAACATTCAGTACTTC
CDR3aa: CASSLDIAGVPKNIQYF

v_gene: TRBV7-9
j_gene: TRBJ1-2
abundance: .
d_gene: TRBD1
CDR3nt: TGTGCCAGCAGCTTAGCGGAGGGGGCTGGCTATGGCTACACCTTC
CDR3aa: CASSLAEGAGYGYTF

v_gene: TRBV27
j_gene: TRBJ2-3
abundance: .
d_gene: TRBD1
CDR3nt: TGTGCCAGCAGTCTGACAGGGGTGGATACGCAGTATTTT
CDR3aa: CASSLTGVDTQYF

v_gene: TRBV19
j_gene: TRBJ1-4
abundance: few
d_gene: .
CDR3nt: TGTGCCAGTAGTAGCGACAAGAATGAAAAACTGTTTTTT
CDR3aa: CASSSDKNEKLFF

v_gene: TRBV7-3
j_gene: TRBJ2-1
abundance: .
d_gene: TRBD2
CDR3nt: TGTGCCAGCAGCTTGGGACTAGCGGGCTACAATGAGCAGTTCTTC
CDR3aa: CASSLGLAGYNEQFF

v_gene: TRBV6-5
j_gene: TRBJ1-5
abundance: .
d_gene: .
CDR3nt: TGTGCCAGCACTCTTGGGACAAACAGCAATCAGCCCCAGCATTTT
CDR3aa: CASTLGTNSNQPQHF

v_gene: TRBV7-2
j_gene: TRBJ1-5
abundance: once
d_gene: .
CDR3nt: TGTGCCAGCAGCTTAGGTCCCGCAGGGAATGGTCAGCCCCAGCATTTT
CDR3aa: CASSLGPAGNGQPQHF

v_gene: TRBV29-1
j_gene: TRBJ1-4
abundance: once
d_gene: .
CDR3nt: TGCAGCGCTATTGGGGAGGAAAATGAAAAACTGTTTTTT
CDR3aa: CSAIGEENEKLFF

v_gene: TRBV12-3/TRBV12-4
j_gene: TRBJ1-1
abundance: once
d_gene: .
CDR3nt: TGTGCCAGCAGAGAGATGAACACTGAAGCTTTCTTT
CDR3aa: CASREMNTEAFF

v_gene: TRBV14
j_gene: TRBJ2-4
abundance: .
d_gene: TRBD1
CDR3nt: TGTGCCAGCAGCTCGACAGGGGGAAACATTCAGTACTTC
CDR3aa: CASSSTGGNIQYF

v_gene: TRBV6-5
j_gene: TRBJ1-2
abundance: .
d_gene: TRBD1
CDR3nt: TGTGCCAGCAGTTACCTAACAAGAGGGGGCAACTATGGCTACACCTTC
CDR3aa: CASSYLTRGGNYGYTF

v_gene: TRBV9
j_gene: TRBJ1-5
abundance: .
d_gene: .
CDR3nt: TGTGCCAGCAGCGTAGCCGGACAGAGTAATCAGCCCCAGCATTTT
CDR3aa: CASSVAGQSNQPQHF

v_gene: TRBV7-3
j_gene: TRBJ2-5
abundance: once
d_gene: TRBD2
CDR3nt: TGTGCCAGCAGCCCGACTAGCGGGGATCAAGAGACCCAGTACTTC
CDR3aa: CASSPTSGDQETQYF

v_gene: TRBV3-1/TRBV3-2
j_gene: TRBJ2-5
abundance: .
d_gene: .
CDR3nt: TGTGCCAGCAGCCCACGCAGGGGGGCGACGGAGACCCAGTACTTC
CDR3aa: CASSPRRGATETQYF

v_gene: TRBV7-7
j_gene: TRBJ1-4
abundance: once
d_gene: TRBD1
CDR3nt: TGTGCTAGCAGCCTGGGGACAGGAGGGGGTGAAAAACTGTTTTTT
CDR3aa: CASSLGTGGGEKLFF

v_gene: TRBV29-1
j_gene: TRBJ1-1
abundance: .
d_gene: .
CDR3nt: TGCAGAGCTGGACAGACGAACACTGAAGCTTTCTTT
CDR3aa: CRAGQTNTEAFF

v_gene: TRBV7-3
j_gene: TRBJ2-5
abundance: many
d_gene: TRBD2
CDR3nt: TGTGCCAGCAGCCCATCGGGGGGCCAAGAGACCCAGTACTTC
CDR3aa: CASSPSGGQETQYF